These 11 T cell receptor beta chains originate from one sample sequenced in a study of Ad26.COV2.S vaccination and SARS-CoV-2 variants. TCRdb's table, derived via immunoSEQ multiplex PCR, lists solely in-frame clones and lacks some. Of hundreds of thousands of clones in the sample, 75% to 90% are singletons; the top ten hold around 11%. As to treatment: roughly 19 received Ad26.COV2.S at low or high dose, single or two shots; 5 received placebo; per-sample allocation not given. Sample collection was performed on day 63 after the first vaccine or placebo injection. Sequenced material: peripheral blood, taken in a trial of Ad26.COV2.S vaccine versus placebo. These receptors came from a person aged 18-60 years who received the Ad26.COV2.S COVID-19 vaccine or a placebo.

This clone has only a few counts. The chain combines TRBV4-3 with TRBJ2-2, with D possibly matching TRBD1 (5 bases). In germline, CDR1 is LGHNA, CDR2 YSLEER. V lost 1 base, J lost 4 bases, and 13 bases lay in between. The CDR3 is 16 residues long. The CDR3 coding sequence is TGCGCCAGCAGCCAAGGTAGGGGCGGACCCACCGGGGAGCTGTTTTTT. It yields the protein CASSQGRGGPTGELFF.

The rearrangement links TRBV7-9 to TRBJ2-3; D unclear. The germline V gene has CDR1 SEHNR and CDR2 FQNEAQ (reference sequence). This CDR3 comprises 14 residues. V was clipped by 5 bases and J by 5 bases, with 14 bases between them. CDR3 DNA sequence: TGTGCCAGCAGCCCCTCCCTTTGGGAAGATACGCAGTATTTT. It is translated as CASSPSLWEDTQYF.

This clone was recorded once. The gene calls are TRBV7-2 and TRBJ2-3; D not certain. Germline assignment: CDR1 SGHTA and CDR2 FQGNSA. Trimming shortened V by 0 bases and J by 4 bases, and 8 bases separated the two germline ends. The CDR3 extends over 14 amino acids. CDR3 nucleotide sequence: TGTGCCAGCAGCTTAGCTGCGGCCCCAGATACGCAGTATTTT. Protein: CASSLAAAPDTQYF. The complete variable domain, with remaining parts taken from reference TRBV7-2 and TRBJ2-3, reads GAGVSQSPSNKVTEKGKDVELRCDPISGHTALYWYRQSLGQGLEFLIYFQGNSAPDKSGLPSDRFSAERTGGSVSTLTIQRTQQEDSAVYLCASSLAAAPDTQYFGPGTRLTVL.

The chain recombines TRBV6-6 with TRBJ2-2; TRBD2 agrees at 14 bases. Germline CDR1 MNHNY, CDR2 SVGAGI (reference sequence). This CDR3 is built from 18 residues. V lost 5 bases to trimming and J lost 6 bases; unmatched junction nucleotides: 11. For the CDR3, the DNA is TGTGCCAGCAGTCAACCTTCCGGGACTAGCGGGGGTTCCGGGGAGCTGTTTTTT. This gives the protein CASSQPSGTSGGSGELFF.

The table lists this clone with a few counts. This chain uses TRBV19 with TRBJ1-5; 8 bases are shared with TRBD1. The junction had 13 bases not matched to a gene; V was cut back by 7 bases and J by 2 bases. The CDR3 runs 17 residues. Germline V gene data show CDR1 as LNHDA and CDR2 as SQIVND (reference sequence). The CDR3 protein is CASTGLGTRGRNQPQHF. The CDR3 nucleotides read TGTGCCAGTACCGGCCTTGGTACCAGGGGGCGCAATCAGCCCCAGCATTTT.

The J gene is TRBJ2-3, the V gene TRBV27, with 7 bases aligning to TRBD2. This CDR3 has 14 amino acids. The junction had 3 bases not matched to a gene; V was cut back by 6 bases and J by 0 bases. Germline V CDR1 and CDR2: MNHEY, SMNVEV (reference sequence). CDR3 loop: CASSREASTDTQYF. The CDR3, as DNA: TGTGCCAGCAGCCGGGAGGCCAGCACAGATACGCAGTATTTT.

The chain recombines TRBV5-4 with TRBJ1-2; possibly TRBD1 for D (5 bases). This CDR3 comprises 15 residues. Per germline, CDR1 SGHNT and CDR2 YYREEE (reference sequence). V lost 1 base and J lost 3, with 13 bases in between. The CDR3 region is CASSLSWGADYGYTF. Here the CDR3 DNA reads TGTGCCAGCAGCTTGTCTTGGGGCGCTGACTATGGCTACACCTTC.

This chain uses TRBV7-2 with TRBJ2-7; D uncertain. The V end lost 3 bases, the J end lost 0 bases, and 6 bases lay between the germline ends. Germline V gene sequence: CDR1 SGHTA, CDR2 FQGNSA. This CDR3 is built from 13 residues. The CDR3 DNA is TGTGCCAGCAGCTTGGTGAGCTCCTACGAGCAGTACTTC. The encoded protein is CASSLVSSYEQYF.

The rearrangement joins TRBV19 to TRBJ2-7, with a possible D match to TRBD1 (5 bases). Deletions cut 6 bases from V and 1 base from J, with 10 bases between. This CDR3 has 13 amino acids. CDR1 is LNHDA and CDR2 is SQIVND in the germline V gene (reference sequence). The CDR3 sequence: CASSSGISYEQYF. CDR3 nucleotide sequence: TGTGCCAGTAGCTCAGGGATATCCTACGAGCAGTACTTC.

The chain recombines TRBV5-1 with TRBJ1-6; 8 bases map to TRBD1. In germline, CDR1 is SGHRS, CDR2 YFSETQ. The length of the CDR3 is 19 residues. The J segment lost 8 bases and the V segment lost 0 bases, leaving 16 bases of the junction unmatched. As DNA, the CDR3 is TGCGCCAGCAGCTTGGTGTCCTTCGCAGGGGGCGGGATCGATTCACCCCTCCACTTT. Translated, it gives CASSLVSFAGGGIDSPLHF. Drawing the rest from reference TRBV5-1 and TRBJ1-6, the complete variable domain is KAGVTQTPRYLIKTRGQQVTLSCSPISGHRSVSWYQQTPGQGLQFLFEYFSETQRNKGNFPGRFSGRQFSNSRSEMNVSTLELGDSALYLCASSLVSFAGGGIDSPLHFGNGTRLTVT.

The CDR3 sequence: CASSLGLGNYEQYF. The CDR3 coding sequence is TGCGCCAGCAGCTTGGGTCTGGGGAACTACGAGCAGTACTTC. V gene TRBV5-1 combines with J gene TRBJ2-7; no definite D call. Germline lookup yields CDR1 SGHRS and CDR2 YFSETQ. V lost 0 bases to trimming and J lost 3 bases, with 10 bases between them. This CDR3 spans 14 amino acids.